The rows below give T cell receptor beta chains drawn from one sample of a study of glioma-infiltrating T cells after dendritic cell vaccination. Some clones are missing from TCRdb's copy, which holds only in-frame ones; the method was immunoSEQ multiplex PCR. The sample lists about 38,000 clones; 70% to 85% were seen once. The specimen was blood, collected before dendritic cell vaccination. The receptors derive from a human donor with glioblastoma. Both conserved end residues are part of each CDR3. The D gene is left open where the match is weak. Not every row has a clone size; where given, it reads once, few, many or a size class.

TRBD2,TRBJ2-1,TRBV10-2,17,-,TGCGCCAGCAGTTACCATTCCAGCGGGGGGGCAGGGAATGAGCAGTTCTTC,CASSYHSSGGAGNEQFF
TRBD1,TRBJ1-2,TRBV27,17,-,TGTGCCAGCAGTTTAGCAGGGGTGACAGGGGGCGCGTATGGCTACACCTTC,CASSLAGVTGGAYGYTF
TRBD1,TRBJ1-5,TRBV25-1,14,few,TGTGCCAGCAGTGAGGGTAGGGGGCATCAGCCCCAGCATTTT,CASSEGRGHQPQHF
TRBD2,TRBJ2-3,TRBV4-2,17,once,TGTGCCAGCAGTCAACCTCTAGCGGGGGCGACCACAGATACGCAGTATTTT,CASSQPLAGATTDTQYF
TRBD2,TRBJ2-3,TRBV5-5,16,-,TGTGCCAGCAGCTTGGGGCTAGCGGGAGGCACAGATACGCAGTATTTT,CASSLGLAGGTDTQYF
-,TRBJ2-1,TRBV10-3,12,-,TGTGCCATCAGGACGCAGGGAAATGAGCAGTTCTTC,CAIRTQGNEQFF
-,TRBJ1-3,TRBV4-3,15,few,TGCGCCAGCAGCCCTCCCCAGGGGCAGGGAAACACCATATATTTT,CASSPPQGQGNTIYF
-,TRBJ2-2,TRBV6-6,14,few,TGTGCCAGCAGTTACCAGACTCGTGGGGGGGAGCTGTTTTTT,CASSYQTRGGELFF
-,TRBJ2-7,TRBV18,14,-,TGTGCCAGCTCACCAGGGGCGAGGAACGACGAGCAGTACTTC,CASSPGARNDEQYF
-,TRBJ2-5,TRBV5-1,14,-,TGCGCCAGCAGCTTGGATGCGTACCAAGAGACCCAGTACTTC,CASSLDAYQETQYF
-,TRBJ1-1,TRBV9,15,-,TGTGCCAGCAGCGTAGACCTGGGACTTAACACTGAAGCTTTCTTT,CASSVDLGLNTEAFF
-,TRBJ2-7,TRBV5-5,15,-,TGTGCCAGCAGCTTGGTTAGCGTACCCTCCTACGAGCAGTACTTC,CASSLVSVPSYEQYF
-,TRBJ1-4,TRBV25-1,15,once,TGTGCCAGCAGGCCGTTTGGGCAGGGAAATGAAAAACTGTTTTTT,CASRPFGQGNEKLFF
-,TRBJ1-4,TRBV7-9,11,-,TGTGCCAGCGGAGGGACTGAAAAACTGTTTTTT,CASGGTEKLFF
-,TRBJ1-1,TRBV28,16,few,TGTGCCAGCAGCCCCCGGGGGGCTCCAACGAACACTGAAGCTTTCTTT,CASSPRGAPTNTEAFF
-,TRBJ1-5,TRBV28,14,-,TGTGCCAGCAGGGCCAGGGTTGGCAATCAGCCCCAGCATTTT,CASRARVGNQPQHF
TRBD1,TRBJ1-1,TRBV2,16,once,TGTGCCAGCAGTGTTTCGGGGACAGGTGATAACACTGAAGCTTTCTTT,CASSVSGTGDNTEAFF
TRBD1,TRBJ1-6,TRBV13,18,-,TGTGCCAGCAGCTGGACCCTTGGGGCGGGACAGATTAATTCACCCCTCCACTTT,CASSWTLGAGQINSPLHF
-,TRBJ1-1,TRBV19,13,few,TGTGCCAGTAGTAGACAGATGAACACTGAAGCTTTCTTT,CASSRQMNTEAFF
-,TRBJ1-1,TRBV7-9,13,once,TGTGCCAGCAGCTTATCGATGAGGACTGAAGCTTTCTTT,CASSLSMRTEAFF
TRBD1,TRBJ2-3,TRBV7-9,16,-,TGTGCCAGCAGCTTAGATGGACAGGTGGCTGGAGATACGCAGTATTTT,CASSLDGQVAGDTQYF
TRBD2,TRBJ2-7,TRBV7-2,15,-,TGTGCCAGCAGCTTACCCGGGCGGGGAGGGCGCGAGCAGTACTTC,CASSLPGRGGREQYF